The T cell receptor beta chain under discussion was sequenced for a study of shared clonotypes between healthy human individuals. This CDR3 has 15 amino acids. V gave up 4 bases and J gave up 8 bases; unmatched junction bases: 10. Germline V lookup: CDR1 MNHEY, CDR2 SVGAGI. Data came from immunoSEQ multiplex PCR; TCRdb stores just in-frame clones and leaves some out. The profile shows over 400,000 clones, 90% to 96% of them singletons. The chain links TRBV6-5 to TRBJ1-2; 10 bases fit TRBD1. The sequence came from a woman in her 30s in good health. Material: naive CD4+ T cells sorted from blood. The subset: CD45RA+ positively selected. The CDR3 bases are TGTGCCAGCAGTTTCACCGGGACAGGGGACGGGGGCTACACCTTC. Translation gives CASSFTGTGDGGYTF.